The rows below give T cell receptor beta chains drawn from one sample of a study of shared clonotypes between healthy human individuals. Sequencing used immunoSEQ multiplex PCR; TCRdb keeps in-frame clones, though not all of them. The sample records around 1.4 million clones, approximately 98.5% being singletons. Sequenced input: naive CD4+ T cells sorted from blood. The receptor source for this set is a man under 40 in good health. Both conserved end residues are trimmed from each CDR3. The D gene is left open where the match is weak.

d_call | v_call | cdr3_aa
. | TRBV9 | ASSGQGLVTEAF
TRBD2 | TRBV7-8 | ASSFPRTSGSYEQY
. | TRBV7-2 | ASSLVQYTDTQY
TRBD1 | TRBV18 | ASSLATGTGRYEQY
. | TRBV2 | ASSDQGPENTEAF
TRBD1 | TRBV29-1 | SVGVRDRGGYGYT
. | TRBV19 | ASRSQAVIINTEAF
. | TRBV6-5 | ASSYPPQGDQPQH
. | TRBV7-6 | ASSSYGLVRTQY
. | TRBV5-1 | ASSLDTVSYEQY
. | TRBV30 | AWSLGPLQPQH
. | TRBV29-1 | SVRPGQNTGELF
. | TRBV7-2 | ASSPGSDSYNEQF